These 13 T cell receptor beta chains were sequenced from one sample in a study of beta chain features in type 1 diabetes. Expressed TCRB transcripts were sequenced because the entire RNA isolate underwent reverse transcription. Clones were sequenced by immunoSEQ multiplex PCR, and TCRdb holds only the in-frame ones, with some missing. The sample yields under 400,000 clones, around 12% seen once. Sequencing was done on a sample of naive CD4+ T cells from blood. The origin of the receptors is a man between 18 and 35 years old in good health.

This clone was seen only a few times. The V and J genes are TRBV4-1 and TRBJ1-1, with TRBD1 identical over 9 bases. The CDR3 contains 15 residues. V gave up 5 bases and J gave up 1 base; unmatched junction bases: 5. CDR1 MGHRA and CDR2 YSYEKL come from the germline V gene. The CDR3 nucleotides read TGCGCCAGCAGCGGAGGACAGGGGAGGAACACTGAAGCTTTCTTT. Translation: CASSGGQGRNTEAFF.

This clone was observed a few times. The chain combines TRBV4-2 with TRBJ2-2; 7 nucleotides agree with TRBD2. Germline assignment: CDR1 LGHNA and CDR2 YNFKEQ. The CDR3 runs 16 residues. With 0 bases clipped from V and 5 bases from J, the junction kept 6 bases outside the gene matches. The CDR3 sequence is CASSQEGEGRTGELFF. Here the CDR3 DNA reads TGTGCCAGCAGCCAAGAAGGGGAGGGCCGAACCGGGGAGCTGTTTTTT.

In this sample, this clone turned up a few times. DNA of the CDR3: TGTGCCAGCAGCTTAAGAGCAATGGGGGCTAGCGGGCAAGAGACCCAGTACTTC. It encodes CASSLRAMGASGQETQYF. V and J are TRBV7-3 and TRBJ2-5, with 8 bases identical to TRBD2. J lost 2 bases, V lost 1 base, and 12 bases had no gene match. Germline CDR1 is SGHTA and CDR2 is FQGTGA. The CDR3 has 18 amino acids.

This clone was detected a few times. One end of the junction does not line up with germline, which may come from a read error. J is TRBJ2-1 and V is TRBV30; TRBD2 matches at 10 bases. Germline CDR1 reads GTSNPN; CDR2 reads SVGIG (reference sequence). This CDR3 has 11 residues. CDR3 in amino acids: CAWSGTGTSVF. The CDR3 nucleotides read TGTGCCTGGAGTGGCACCGGGACTAGCGTCTTC. Together with reference TRBV30 and TRBJ2-1, the CDR3 gives the full variable domain: SQTIHQWPATLVQPVGSPLSLECTVEGTSNPNLYWYRQAAGRGLQLLFYSVGIGQISSEVPQNLSASRPQDRQFILSSKKLLLSDSGFYLCAWSGTGTSVFGPGTRLTVL.

The J gene is TRBJ2-7, the V gene TRBV5-1; 7 bases map to TRBD1. V lost 6 bases and J lost 1; bases outside the gene matches: 4. CDR1 and CDR2 from the germline V gene are SGHRS and YFSETQ. CDR3 length: 13 residues. The CDR3, as DNA: TGCGCCAGCACCGGGACAGTTTCCTACGAGCAGTACTTC. Encoded protein: CASTGTVSYEQYF.

A note on this clone: Other DNA sequences in this specimen translate into the identical CDR3. The chain carries TRBV6-5 and TRBJ2-7; 10 bases map to TRBD1. Germline loops: CDR1 MNHEY, CDR2 SVGAGI. Unmatched junction bases numbered 2, after V lost 0 bases and J lost 3 bases. The CDR3 runs to 15 residues. CDR3 protein: CASSYSGQGRYEQYF. Written as DNA, the CDR3 is TGTGCCAGCAGTTACTCGGGACAGGGGCGCTACGAGCAGTACTTC.

The V call is TRBV7-2, the J call TRBJ2-3, with 9 bases that match TRBD2. V shed 4 bases and J 2 bases; nucleotides not matched to a gene: 7. The CDR3 sequence is 16 residues long. Germline CDR1 reads SGHTA; CDR2 reads FQGNSA. Here the CDR3 reads CASSSRGGSNTDTQYF. For the CDR3, the DNA is TGTGCCAGCAGCTCGCGGGGGGGATCAAACACAGATACGCAGTATTTT.

The J gene is TRBJ2-3, the V gene TRBV7-2, with D maybe TRBD2 (7 bases). The ends were cut back, 11 bases at V and 2 bases at J, with 14 bases in the middle. Germline values: CDR1 SGHTA, CDR2 FQGNSA. This CDR3 has 13 amino acids. CDR3 residues: CAGRGGHTDTQYF. In DNA, the CDR3 is TGTGCCGGGCGCGGGGGCCACACAGATACGCAGTATTTT.

The V gene is TRBV14, the J gene TRBJ2-5; D gene ambiguous. CDR1 and CDR2 from the germline V gene are SGHDN and FVKESK. Trimming cost V 3 bases and J 11 bases, with 13 bases left between them. The CDR3 is 12 residues long. CDR3 amino acids: CASSQTERKQYF. The DNA of the CDR3 is TGTGCCAGCAGCCAGACCGAGCGTAAGCAGTACTTC. Drawing the rest from reference TRBV14 and TRBJ2-5, the complete variable domain is EAGVTQFPSHSVIEKGQTVTLRCDPISGHDNLYWYRRVMGKEIKFLLHFVKESKQDESGMPNNRFLAERTGGTYSTLKVQPAELEDSGVYFCASSQTERKQYFGPGTRLLVL.

The chain couples TRBV25-1 to TRBJ2-5; TRBD2 matches 7 bases. The germline gives CDR1 MGHDK, CDR2 SYGVNS. The CDR3 extends over 16 amino acids. V trimming: 6 bases; J trimming: 7 bases; junction bases outside the gene matches: 17. This chain's CDR3 is CASRGWGGTGGGTQYF. In DNA, the CDR3 is TGTGCCAGCAGGGGCTGGGGGGGTACTGGTGGTGGGACCCAGTACTTC. The variable domain in full, with the rest retrieved from reference TRBV25-1 and TRBJ2-5, is EADIYQTPRYLVIGTGKKITLECSQTMGHDKMYWYQQDPGMELHLIHYSYGVNSTEKGDLSSESTVSRIRTEHFPLTLESARPSHTSQYLCASRGWGGTGGGTQYFGPGTRLLVL.

The CDR3 spells CASSEGVSGANVLTF. In DNA form, the CDR3 reads TGTGCCAGCAGCGAAGGAGTTTCTGGGGCCAACGTCCTGACTTTC. The V and J genes are TRBV14 and TRBJ2-6; D gene ambiguous. This CDR3 contains 15 residues. V was pared by 5 bases and J by 1 base, with 9 bases between. Germline assignment: CDR1 SGHDN and CDR2 FVKESK. The variable domain in full, completed from reference TRBV14 and TRBJ2-6, reads EAGVTQFPSHSVIEKGQTVTLRCDPISGHDNLYWYRRVMGKEIKFLLHFVKESKQDESGMPNNRFLAERTGGTYSTLKVQPAELEDSGVYFCASSEGVSGANVLTFGAGSRLTVL.

This clone was detected only a few times. J is TRBJ2-7 and V is TRBV18, with 7 bases aligning to TRBD1. The CDR3 is 14 residues long. CDR1 is KGHSH, CDR2 LQKENI, per germline. The ends lost 0 bases at V and 3 bases at J; junction bases unmatched: 2. DNA of the CDR3: TGTGCCAGCTCACCACCCGGGACAGACTACGAGCAGTACTTC. Its protein is CASSPPGTDYEQYF.

The chain recombines TRBV9 with TRBJ2-1, with 10 bases aligning to TRBD1. The CDR3 runs to 19 residues. The V gene end was trimmed by 3 bases and the J gene end by 4 bases; junction bases not matched to a gene: 16. CDR1 is SGDLS and CDR2 is YYNGEE in the germline V gene. The CDR3 region is CASSARDRGKPVQYNEQFF. DNA for the CDR3: TGTGCCAGCAGCGCAAGGGACAGGGGAAAGCCAGTCCAGTACAATGAGCAGTTCTTC. The complete variable domain, with remaining parts taken from reference TRBV9 and TRBJ2-1, reads DSGVTQTPKHLITATGQRVTLRCSPRSGDLSVYWYQQSLDQGLQFLIQYYNGEERAKGNILERFSAQQFPDLHSELNLSSLELGDSALYFCASSARDRGKPVQYNEQFFGPGTRLTVL.